This TCR beta chain was obtained from a study of blood T cell repertoires in COVID-19. Study-wide context: Acute-phase and convalescent COVID-19 samples originated in the United States, Italy and Spain. PBMCs, B-cell-depleted T cells, or T cells were the source of the cDNA or gDNA that made up the material.

Per the original methods: Scientists estimated how many nucleated cells there were by amplifying reference gene primers. Sequencing was performed with immunoSEQ multiplex PCR; in TCRdb, only in-frame clones are kept and a portion is missing. From that table come the V and J calls and clone size; the DNA was used to work out D and trimming. The data hold over 65,000 clones, with about four fifths observed a single time. Germline V CDR1 and CDR2: SGHTS, YDEGEE. The CDR3 extends over 14 amino acids. V dropped 0 bases and J dropped 4 bases, with 10 bases sitting between them. The clonotype originates from a man older than 75 with acute or convalescent COVID-19. The specimen sequenced was peripheral blood. The chain couples TRBV5-8 to TRBJ2-5, with D possibly TRBD2 on 5 matching bases. CDR3 bases: TGTGCCAGCAGCTTGGTTCGGACTTCAGAGACCCAGTACTTC. Translation: CASSLVRTSETQYF.